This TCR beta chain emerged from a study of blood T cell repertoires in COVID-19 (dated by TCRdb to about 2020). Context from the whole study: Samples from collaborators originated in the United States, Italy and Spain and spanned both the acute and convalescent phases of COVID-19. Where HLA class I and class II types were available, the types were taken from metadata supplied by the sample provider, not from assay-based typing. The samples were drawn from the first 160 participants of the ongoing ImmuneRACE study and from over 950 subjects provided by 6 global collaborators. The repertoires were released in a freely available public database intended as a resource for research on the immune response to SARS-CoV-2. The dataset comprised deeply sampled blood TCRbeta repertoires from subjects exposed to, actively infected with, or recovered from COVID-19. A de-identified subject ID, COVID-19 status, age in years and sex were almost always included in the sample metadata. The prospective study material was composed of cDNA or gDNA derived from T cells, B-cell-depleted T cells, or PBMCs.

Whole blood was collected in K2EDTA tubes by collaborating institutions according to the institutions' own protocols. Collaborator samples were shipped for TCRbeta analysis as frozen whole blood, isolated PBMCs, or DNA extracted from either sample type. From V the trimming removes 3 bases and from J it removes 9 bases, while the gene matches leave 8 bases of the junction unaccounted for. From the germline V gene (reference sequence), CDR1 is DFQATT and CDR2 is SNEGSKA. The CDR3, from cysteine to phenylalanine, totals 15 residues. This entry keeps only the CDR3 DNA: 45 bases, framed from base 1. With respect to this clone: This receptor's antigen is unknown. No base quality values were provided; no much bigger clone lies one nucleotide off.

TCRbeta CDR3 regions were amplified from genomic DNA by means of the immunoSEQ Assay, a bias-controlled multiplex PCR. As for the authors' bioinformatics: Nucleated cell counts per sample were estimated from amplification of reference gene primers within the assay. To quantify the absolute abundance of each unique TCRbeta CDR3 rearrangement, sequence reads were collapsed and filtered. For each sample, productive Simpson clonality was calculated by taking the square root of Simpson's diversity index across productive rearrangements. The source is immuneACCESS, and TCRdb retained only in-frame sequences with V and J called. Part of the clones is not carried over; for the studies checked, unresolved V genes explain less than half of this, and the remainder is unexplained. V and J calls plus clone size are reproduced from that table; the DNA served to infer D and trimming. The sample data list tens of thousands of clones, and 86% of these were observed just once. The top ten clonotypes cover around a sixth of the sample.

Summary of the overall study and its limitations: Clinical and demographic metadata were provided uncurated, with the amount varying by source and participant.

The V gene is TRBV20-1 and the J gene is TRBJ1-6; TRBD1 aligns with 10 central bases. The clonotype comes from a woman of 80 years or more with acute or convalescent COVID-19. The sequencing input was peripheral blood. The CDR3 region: CSASSAGTGVSPLHF. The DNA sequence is TGCAGTGCTAGTTCTGCCGGGACAGGGGTTTCACCCCTCCACTTT.